One and the same sample provided the 21 T cell receptor beta chains below, sequenced in a study of response to subunit inactivated influenza vaccine. In TCRdb, the RT-PCR reads were re-called with MiXCR into one record per CDR3 protein. Altogether fewer than 200,000 distinct CDR3 sequences are present, around 9% being singletons, with the ten largest covering 11%. The material was non-naive T cells sorted from PBMCs, obtained on the day of vaccination. All receptors come from a man between 50 and 59 years old who received an inactivated influenza vaccine.

This chain uses TRBV18 with TRBJ2-3, with 8 bases aligning to TRBD2. Trimming removed 2 bases from V and 2 bases from J; junction bases left unmatched: 6. The CDR3 extends over 16 amino acids. The germline gives CDR1 KGHSH, CDR2 LQKENI. The CDR3 is CASSPNRAGVTDTQYF. DNA of the CDR3: TGTGCCAGCTCACCAAACCGAGCGGGGGTCACAGATACGCAGTATTTT.

This clonotype was recorded many times. This chain connects TRBV12-3 or TRBV12-4 to TRBJ1-1; D ambiguous. This CDR3 spans 12 amino acids. The ends were cut back, 3 bases at V and 7 bases at J, with 9 bases in the middle. In DNA form, the CDR3 reads TGTGCCAGCAGTTTCGGCCAGCTTGAAGCTTTCTTT. Translated: CASSFGQLEAFF.

This clonotype was seen a handful of times. The genes are TRBV12-3 or TRBV12-4 and TRBJ1-3, with D uncertain. This CDR3 contains 16 residues. Trimming removed 7 bases from V and 1 base from J, with 17 bases in between. The CDR3 here is CASTSRVVWSGNTIYF. The CDR3 nucleotides are TGTGCCAGCACCTCACGGGTAGTTTGGTCTGGAAACACCATATATTTT.

This chain links TRBV6-2 or TRBV6-3 with TRBJ1-1, with D hard to call. Germline assignment: CDR1 MNHEY and CDR2 SVGEGT. V was pared by 0 bases and J by 7 bases, with 9 bases between. The CDR3 extends over 13 amino acids. The CDR3: CASSYSLWVEAFF. In DNA form, the CDR3 reads TGTGCCAGCAGTTACTCATTGTGGGTTGAAGCTTTCTTT.

This clonotype has a count of ten or more. The chain links TRBV19 to TRBJ1-1; 10 bases line up with TRBD1. CDR3 size: 14 residues. V was clipped by 5 bases and J by 4 bases; unmatched bases: 4. Germline CDR1 and CDR2: LNHDA and SQIVND (reference sequence). The CDR3 DNA reads TGTGCCAGTAGTGACAGGGGGCGCGGCACTGAAGCTTTCTTT. Translation gives CASSDRGRGTEAFF.

This clonotype was picked up many times. The V gene is TRBV20-1, the J gene TRBJ2-5, with 8 bases that match TRBD2. V shed 6 bases, J shed 7 bases, and the junction held 10 bases outside the gene matches. The CDR3 has 13 residues. The germline gives CDR1 DFQATT, CDR2 SNEGSKA (reference sequence). Here the CDR3 reads CSAPTSAQGTQYF. Here the CDR3 DNA reads TGCAGTGCCCCGACTAGCGCCCAGGGGACCCAGTACTTC.

This clonotype was observed a few times. The chain is built from TRBV5-4 and TRBJ2-5, with 8 bases that match TRBD2. The germline CDR1 and CDR2 sequences are SGHNT and YYREEE (reference sequence). The CDR3 contains 15 residues. The J segment lost 5 bases and the V segment lost 1 base, leaving 7 bases of the junction unmatched. CDR3 nucleotides: TGTGCCAGCAGCTTGACGGGAGGGCCGGTTGAGACCCAGTACTTC. The encoded protein is CASSLTGGPVETQYF.

This clonotype was detected many times. V gene TRBV5-1 combines with J gene TRBJ2-1, with no clear D. V was shortened by 0 bases and J by 3 bases, with 13 bases between the two germline ends. This CDR3 region has 16 residues. Per the germline V gene, CDR1 is SGHRS and CDR2 is YFSETQ. In nucleotides, the CDR3 is TGCGCCAGCAGCTTGGGAATACATTCCAACTACAATGAGCAGTTCTTC. This sequence encodes CASSLGIHSNYNEQFF.

This clonotype was counted at least ten times. V and J are TRBV5-1 and TRBJ2-7; weak D call: TRBD1 (5 bases). Trimming pared 0 bases from V and 5 bases from J, leaving 9 bases between. The CDR3 sequence is 13 residues long. Germline V CDR1 and CDR2: SGHRS, YFSETQ. DNA of the CDR3: TGCGCCAGCAGCTTGGGGCAGGGCAACGAGCAGTACTTC. Its translation: CASSLGQGNEQYF.

CDR3 in DNA: TGTGCCAGCAGCGAGACAGGGGGGAATTCACCCCTCCACTTT. Translating it yields CASSETGGNSPLHF. The rearrangement uses TRBV9 and TRBJ1-6, with 9 bases aligning to TRBD1. Germline V gene lookup returns CDR1 SGDLS and CDR2 YYNGEE. The CDR3 has 14 amino acids. After removal of 3 bases from V and 7 bases from J, the junction contained 2 bases not matched to a gene.

The V call is TRBV9, the J call TRBJ1-1; weak D call: TRBD1 (6 bases). Deletions cut 2 bases from V and 4 bases from J, with 12 bases between. The CDR3 has 14 amino acids. Germline CDR1 SGDLS, CDR2 YYNGEE. CDR3 nucleotides: TGTGCCAGCAGCGTCGGGACATTAATCACTGAAGCTTTCTTT. Its translation: CASSVGTLITEAFF.

At least ten counts were recorded for this clonotype. The chain has TRBV27 and TRBJ2-7, with 12 bases identical to TRBD1. J was trimmed by 2 bases and V by 3 bases; bases with no gene match: 17. Germline CDR1 MNHEY, CDR2 SMNVEV (reference sequence). This CDR3 comprises 20 residues. CDR3 residues: CASSLRGAGTGGARAYEQYF. In nucleotides, the CDR3 is TGTGCCAGCAGTTTGAGGGGGGCTGGGACAGGGGGCGCGAGGGCCTACGAGCAGTACTTC.

For this clonotype: Possible read error: a much larger clone is one base away. The genes are TRBV20-1 and TRBJ1-1; D is undetermined. The germline V gene encodes CDR1 DFQATT and CDR2 SNEGSKA (reference sequence). Trimming took 6 bases from V and 11 from J, leaving 19 bases between them. There are 12 residues in the CDR3. For the CDR3, the DNA is TGCAGTGCCGAATGGGCGGTGGGAATGGCTTTCTTT. It codes for CSAEWAVGMAFF.

This clonotype was detected ten times or more. The chain links TRBV9 to TRBJ2-3; D gene unclear. CDR3 length: 14 amino acids. CDR1 is SGDLS, CDR2 YYNGEE, per germline. V dropped 0 bases and J dropped 4 bases, with 9 bases sitting between them. The CDR3 DNA is TGTGCCAGCAGCGTAGGCGTCGCTGCAGATACGCAGTATTTT. Amino acid sequence: CASSVGVAADTQYF.

V and J are TRBV7-2 and TRBJ2-5; 7 bases match TRBD1. V trimming: 4 bases; J trimming: 5 bases; junction bases outside the gene matches: 10. Looked up from germline, CDR1 is SGHTA and CDR2 is FQGNSA. CDR3 length equals 15 residues. Here the CDR3 DNA reads TGTGCCAGCAGCTCCCAGGGACAGCCCGGCGAGACCCAGTACTTC. This gives the protein CASSSQGQPGETQYF.

This clonotype was counted ten times or more. The chain combines TRBV20-1 with TRBJ2-5; 8 positions agree with TRBD2. This CDR3 has 15 residues. Losses at the gene ends were 0 bases for V and 4 bases for J; bases not matched to a gene: 7. Looked up from germline, CDR1 is DFQATT and CDR2 is SNEGSKA (reference sequence). The CDR3 sequence is CSARDLGGGTETQYF. The CDR3 DNA is TGCAGTGCTAGAGATCTCGGGGGGGGGACAGAGACCCAGTACTTC.

This clonotype appeared a few times. This rearrangement joins TRBV7-9 to TRBJ2-3; tentative D call: TRBD2 (6 bases). The V gene lost 2 bases and the J gene lost 1 base, with 16 bases spanning the gap. In germline, CDR1 is SEHNR, CDR2 FQNEAQ (reference sequence). The CDR3 length is 17 residues. CDR3: CASSLKQTRWGTDTQYF. Written as DNA, the CDR3 is TGTGCCAGCAGCTTAAAGCAGACTAGATGGGGCACAGATACGCAGTATTTT. Full variable domain (missing parts from reference TRBV7-9 and TRBJ2-3): DTGVSQNPRHKITKRGQNVTFRCDPISEHNRLYWYRQTLGQGPEFLTYFQNEAQLEKSRLLSDRFSAERPKGSFSTLEIQRTEQGDSAMYLCASSLKQTRWGTDTQYFGPGTRLTVL.

This clonotype occurred many times. The chain employs TRBV7-2 and TRBJ2-5, with unresolved D. In germline, CDR1 is SGHTA, CDR2 FQGNSA. CDR3 length: 14 residues. The V end was cut by 3 bases, the J end by 5 bases, with 13 bases between. CDR3 sequence (DNA): TGTGCCAGCAGCTTTGGTATTAGGGTGGAGACCCAGTACTTC. This codes for CASSFGIRVETQYF.

This clonotype was counted at least ten times. This chain uses TRBV4-1 with TRBJ2-7; 7 nucleotides agree with TRBD2. The ends lost 1 base at V and 0 bases at J; junction bases unmatched: 6. Germline V gene sequence: CDR1 MGHRA, CDR2 YSYEKL. The CDR3 totals 16 residues. Written as DNA, the CDR3 is TGCGCCAGCAGCCAAGGTCTCGGGGGGAGCTCCTACGAGCAGTACTTC. It codes for CASSQGLGGSSYEQYF.

As for this clonotype: A much larger clonotype is one base distant, so this may be a read error. This chain links TRBV7-9 with TRBJ1-5, with D unclear. V lost 0 bases, J lost 3 bases, and 3 bases lay in between. The CDR3 spans 13 residues. Looked up from germline, CDR1 is SEHNR and CDR2 is FQNEAQ (reference sequence). The CDR3 nucleotides are TGTGCCAGCAGCTTAGCGGCCAATCAGCCCCAGCATTTT. Residues: CASSLAANQPQHF.

This clonotype was found once. V gene TRBV7-9 combines with J gene TRBJ2-3; perhaps D is TRBD1 or TRBD2 (5 bases each). The CDR3 runs to 15 residues. V lost 5 bases, J lost 0 bases, and 12 bases lay in between. Germline V gives CDR1 SEHNR, CDR2 FQNEAQ (reference sequence). The CDR3 loop is CASSGTDPSTDTQYF. In DNA form, the CDR3 reads TGTGCCAGCAGCGGGACCGACCCTAGCACAGATACGCAGTATTTT.